This T cell receptor (beta chain) was captured by sequencing in a study of T cell responses to AZD1222 COVID-19 vaccine. Details on this clone: The antigen remains undetermined.

The protocol was immunoSEQ multiplex PCR, while the TCRdb copy is restricted to in-frame clones and leaves out a portion. Of roughly 130,000 clones in the sample, around 90% are singletons; the top ten hold roughly 1%. Study-wide points: Repertoires were collected only later (after the peak T cell response had occurred). Donor demographics were predominantly white British with a female majority; clonal diversity may be underestimated.

Analysis merged second doses at about 4 or about 12 weeks. The CDR3 is 15 residues long. Trimming took 8 bases from V and 0 from J, leaving 14 bases between them. Germline assignment: CDR1 GTSNPN and CDR2 SVGIG (reference sequence). The material was peripheral blood, obtained 28 days after the second AZD1222 dose. The TCR was taken from an adult who received the AZD1222 COVID-19 vaccine. The rearrangement links TRBV30 to TRBJ1-6; a weak D match, TRBD1 (5 bases). The chain's CDR3 is CARGTTSSYNSPLHF. DNA for the CDR3: TGTGCCCGTGGGACTACAAGCTCCTATAATTCACCCCTCCACTTT.